The 10 T cell receptor beta chains listed next were all sequenced from one sample in a study of blood T cell repertoires in COVID-19. Only in-frame clones appear in the TCRdb table, and some are missing; sequencing was by immunoSEQ multiplex PCR. Here the sample spans over 30,000 clones, 88% being singletons. Sequencing was performed on peripheral blood. Receptors were obtained from a human donor in a cohort sampled during active COVID-19.

This clone was recorded once. This chain joins TRBV9 and TRBJ1-1; 7 bases are shared with TRBD1. CDR1 is SGDLS and CDR2 is YYNGEE in the germline V gene. The CDR3 length is 14 residues. The V and J ends lost 0 bases and 5 bases, in that order; junction bases with no gene match: 4. This CDR3 is CASSVAGTDTEAFF. The CDR3 DNA is TGTGCCAGCAGCGTAGCCGGGACAGATACTGAAGCTTTCTTT.

The rearrangement joins TRBV7-9 to TRBJ2-7, with 12 bases fitting TRBD2. With V trimmed by 1 base and J by 3 bases, 7 bases remained unmatched. The germline gives CDR1 SEHNR, CDR2 FQNEAQ (reference sequence). CDR3 size: 17 residues. The DNA of the CDR3 is TGTGCCAGCAGCTTAGTTACTAGCGGGAGGTGGATCTACGAGCAGTACTTC. Its protein product is CASSLVTSGRWIYEQYF.

In DNA, the CDR3 is TGTGCCAGCAGCGTAACAGGCCTCTCATACGAGCAGTACTTC. This gives the protein CASSVTGLSYEQYF. This sequence joins TRBV9 and TRBJ2-7; a possible D gene is TRBD1 (5 bases). Germline CDR1 reads SGDLS; CDR2 reads YYNGEE. CDR3 length: 14 amino acids. V was pared by 1 base and J by 4 bases, with 12 bases between.

This chain links TRBV11-1 with TRBJ2-1; 8 bases align to TRBD1. In germline, CDR1 is SGHAT, CDR2 FQDESV (reference sequence). This CDR3 is built from 15 residues. The junction had 6 bases not matched to a gene; V was cut back by 1 base and J by 7 bases. The CDR3 DNA reads as TGTGCCAGCAGCTTAGGGGGACAGGCGACGAATGAGCAGTTCTTC. It codes for CASSLGGQATNEQFF. The whole variable domain, remainder taken from reference TRBV11-1 and TRBJ2-1, is EAEVAQSPRYKITEKSQAVAFWCDPISGHATLYWYRQILGQGPELLVQFQDESVVDDSQLPKDRFSAERLKGVDSTLKIQPAELGDSAMYLCASSLGGQATNEQFFGPGTRLTVL.

The V call is TRBV18, the J call TRBJ2-3; 7 bases agree with TRBD2. Germline V gene data show CDR1 as KGHSH and CDR2 as LQKENI. Unmatched junction bases numbered 4, after V lost 3 bases and J lost 1 base. The CDR3 length is 15 residues. CDR3 in DNA: TGTGCCAGCTCACCGGGCCTAGCGGGCACAGATACGCAGTATTTT. It translates to CASSPGLAGTDTQYF.

The chain joins TRBV5-1 to TRBJ1-6, with D possibly TRBD1 on 5 matching bases. The CDR3 is 16 residues long. V dropped 4 bases and J dropped 0 bases, with 11 bases sitting between them. The germline gives CDR1 SGHRS, CDR2 YFSETQ. In DNA form, the CDR3 reads TGCGCCAGCAGCCGGGACGGGAGCTCCTATAATTCACCCCTCCACTTT. Its translation is CASSRDGSSYNSPLHF. The full variable domain, completed using reference TRBV5-1 and TRBJ1-6, is KAGVTQTPRYLIKTRGQQVTLSCSPISGHRSVSWYQQTPGQGLQFLFEYFSETQRNKGNFPGRFSGRQFSNSRSEMNVSTLELGDSALYLCASSRDGSSYNSPLHFGNGTRLTVT.

CDR3 nucleotide sequence: TGTGCCAGTAGTATCTATCAGGGTACCCATGGCTACACCTTC. This encodes CASSIYQGTHGYTF. V is TRBV19 and J is TRBJ1-2; the D gene is possibly TRBD1 (5 bases). The length of the CDR3 is 14 residues. Germline V gene sequence: CDR1 LNHDA, CDR2 SQIVND (reference sequence). V was trimmed by 3 bases and J by 6 bases, leaving 14 bases between them.

This chain connects TRBV7-9 to TRBJ1-1; no reliable D call. Per germline, CDR1 SEHNR and CDR2 FQNEAQ (reference sequence). This CDR3 comprises 14 residues. Trimming pared 10 bases from V and 5 bases from J, leaving 20 bases between. CDR3 loop: CATTTPRRKTEAFF. As DNA, the CDR3 is TGTGCCACCACCACTCCCAGAAGAAAAACTGAAGCTTTCTTT. Based on the CDR3 plus reference TRBV7-9 and TRBJ1-1, the full variable domain is DTGVSQNPRHKITKRGQNVTFRCDPISEHNRLYWYRQTLGQGPEFLTYFQNEAQLEKSRLLSDRFSAERPKGSFSTLEIQRTEQGDSAMYLCATTTPRRKTEAFFGQGTRLTVV.

The rearrangement links TRBV12-5 to TRBJ2-7; a weak D match, TRBD2 (6 bases). The length of the CDR3 is 13 residues. Trimming cost V 5 bases and J 5 bases, with 13 bases left between them. In germline, CDR1 is LGHNT, CDR2 FRNRAP. The CDR3 spells CASGLAGINEQYF. In DNA form, the CDR3 reads TGTGCTAGTGGTCTGGCGGGAATTAACGAGCAGTACTTC. The full variable domain, rest sourced from reference TRBV12-5 and TRBJ2-7, is DARVTQTPRHKVTEMGQEVTMRCQPILGHNTVFWYRQTMMQGLELLAYFRNRAPLDDSGMPKDRFSAEMPDATLATLKIQPSEPRDSAVYFCASGLAGINEQYFGPGTRLTVT.

V is TRBV19 and J is TRBJ2-2; D unresolved. Looked up from germline, CDR1 is LNHDA and CDR2 is SQIVND (reference sequence). Trimming cost V 5 bases and J 0 bases, with 10 bases left between them. The CDR3 covers 15 residues. This CDR3 reads CASSHTSSNTGELFF. CDR3 in DNA: TGTGCCAGTAGTCACACCTCCTCGAACACCGGGGAGCTGTTTTTT.